These T cell receptor beta chains were read from a single sample in a study of PD-1 blockade in classical Hodgkin lymphoma. Profiled with immunoSEQ multiplex PCR; TCRdb holds only in-frame clones, not every one. The sample lists about 33,000 clones, 85% to 95% occurring once. The material sequenced was peripheral blood mononuclear cells (PBMCs). All receptors derive from a human donor with classical Hodgkin lymphoma. Both conserved end residues are part of each CDR3. The order of the fields is clone size, V gene, J gene, D gene, CDR3 protein, CDR3 DNA. D genes are given only for firm matches. Clone sizes are given selectively: once, few, many, or a class where the clone is expanded.

>-|TRBV4-3|TRBJ2-5|-
CASSQSRQGKETQYF
TGCGCCAGCAGCCAATCGAGGCAGGGGAAAGAGACCCAGTACTTC
>-|TRBV29-1|TRBJ2-3|-
CSVVGLPSSTDTQYF
TGCAGCGTCGTAGGGCTCCCTTCGAGCACAGATACGCAGTATTTT
>-|TRBV11-2|TRBJ1-1|-
CASRLNPGLPTEAFF
TGTGCCAGCAGACTCAACCCGGGGCTCCCCACTGAAGCTTTCTTT
>-|TRBV5-6|TRBJ1-2|-
CASSLGPGDGYTF
TGTGCCAGCAGCTTGGGGCCAGGGGATGGCTACACCTTC
>-|TRBV10-2|TRBJ2-5|-
CASRPGRTANGDLETQYF
TGCGCCAGCAGGCCGGGAAGGACGGCCAATGGGGATTTGGAGACCCAGTACTTC
>once|TRBV4-1|TRBJ2-7|TRBD1
CASSQSRDSPYEQYF
TGCGCCAGCAGCCAATCCCGGGACAGCCCCTACGAGCAGTACTTC
>-|TRBV7-9|TRBJ1-1|-
CASSLTGTEAFF
TGTGCCAGCAGCTTGACGGGGACCGAAGCTTTCTTT
>-|TRBV10-3|TRBJ1-1|TRBD1
CAIRQGLNTEAFF
TGTGCCATCCGACAGGGATTGAACACTGAAGCTTTCTTT
>-|TRBV5-1|TRBJ2-7|-
CASTDSYEQYF
TGCGCCAGTACGGACAGCTACGAGCAGTACTTC
>-|TRBV7-2|TRBJ1-1|TRBD1
CASSLPFQGAAFF
TGTGCCAGCAGCTTACCGTTCCAGGGGGCAGCTTTCTTT
>-|TRBV5-1|TRBJ1-4|-
CASSWGVPNEKLFF
TGCGCCAGCAGCTGGGGGGTACCTAATGAAAAACTGTTTTTT
>-|TRBV28|TRBJ2-1|-
CASSVLVYNEQFF
TGTGCCAGCAGTGTATTGGTTTACAATGAGCAGTTCTTC
>-|TRBV28|TRBJ1-1|TRBD1
CASSPSAGGKTEAFF
TGTGCCAGCAGTCCCAGCGCAGGGGGAAAGACTGAAGCTTTCTTT
>-|TRBV4-2|TRBJ1-1|-
CASSLSGSGATEAFF
TGTGCCAGCAGCTTGTCGGGGAGCGGTGCCACTGAAGCTTTCTTT
>-|TRBV7-6|TRBJ2-3|-
CASSYLGATDTQYF
TGTGCCAGCAGCTACCTCGGGGCCACAGATACGCAGTATTTT
>-|TRBV15|TRBJ2-3|TRBD2
CATSRGLAADTQYF
TGTGCCACCAGCAGAGGACTAGCAGCAGATACGCAGTATTTT
>-|TRBV11-2|TRBJ1-6|TRBD1
CASSPGGQYYNSPLHF
TGTGCCAGCAGCCCTGGGGGACAGTACTATAATTCACCCCTCCACTTT
>-|TRBV5-6|TRBJ1-3|-
CASSFVRSSGNTIYF
TGTGCCAGCAGCTTCGTGAGGAGCTCTGGAAACACCATATATTTT
>-|TRBV6-1|TRBJ1-6|-
CATLRGLYNSPLHF
TGTGCCACTTTAAGGGGACTCTATAATTCACCCCTCCACTTT
>-|TRBV5-1|TRBJ1-6|-
CASSPGTDNSPLHF
TGCGCCAGCAGCCCCGGGACGGACAATTCACCCCTCCACTTT
>once|TRBV27|TRBJ2-7|-
CASSLDGSSYEQYF
TGTGCCAGCAGCCTGGATGGAAGCTCCTACGAGCAGTACTTC
>-|TRBV6-6|TRBJ2-5|-
CASSYTEGTQYF
TGTGCCAGCAGTTACACCGAGGGGACCCAGTACTTC
>once|TRBV9|TRBJ2-2|-
CASTVGSGLGSGELFF
TGTGCCAGCACCGTGGGCTCAGGGCTTGGTAGCGGGGAGCTGTTTTTT
>-|TRBV5-1|TRBJ2-1|TRBD2
CASSLAGENEQFF
TGCGCCAGCAGCTTAGCGGGGGAAAATGAGCAGTTCTTC
>once|TRBV7-8|TRBJ2-7|-
CASSLVSGGVYEQYF
TGTGCCAGCAGCTTAGTGTCAGGGGGGGTGTACGAGCAGTACTTC
>-|TRBV29-1|TRBJ2-1|TRBD2
CSAGLEKRGEQFF
TGCAGCGCGGGACTAGAAAAACGGGGTGAGCAGTTCTTC
>-|TRBV7-8|TRBJ2-1|-
CASSPRDGDPEQFF
TGTGCCAGCAGCCCTAGGGACGGCGACCCAGAGCAGTTCTTC
>once|TRBV4-1|TRBJ2-2|TRBD1
CASSRDRNTGELFF
TGCGCCAGCAGCCGGGACAGAAACACCGGGGAGCTGTTTTTT
>-|TRBV7-9|TRBJ1-3|-
CASSLGMGSGNTIYF
TGTGCCAGCAGCTTAGGTATGGGCTCTGGAAACACCATATATTTT
>-|TRBV28|TRBJ1-1|-
CASSTPTGPLTEAFF
TGTGCCAGCAGTACTCCGACAGGCCCACTCACTGAAGCTTTCTTT
>few|TRBV4-2|TRBJ1-6|TRBD1
CASRPTGAAPLHF
TGTGCCAGCAGACCCACAGGGGCAGCACCCCTCCACTTT
>-|TRBV4-3|TRBJ2-1|TRBD2
CASSQVGPAGGSYNEQFF
TGCGCCAGCAGCCAAGTGGGTCCAGCGGGGGGGTCCTACAATGAGCAGTTCTTC
>-|TRBV29-1|TRBJ2-1|-
CSVEGRTVTYNEQFF
TGCAGCGTTGAGGGCAGGACTGTCACCTACAATGAGCAGTTCTTC
>-|TRBV4-3|TRBJ1-2|-
CASSQDITVDGYTF
TGCGCCAGCAGCCAAGATATCACAGTAGATGGCTACACCTTC
>-|TRBV10-3|TRBJ2-1|-
CAIRSGSPYNEQFF
TGTGCCATCCGAAGCGGCAGTCCCTACAATGAGCAGTTCTTC
>-|TRBV5-5|TRBJ2-1|TRBD2
CASSFGLAGSTYNEQFF
TGTGCCAGCAGCTTCGGACTAGCGGGGAGTACTTACAATGAGCAGTTCTTC
>-|TRBV2|TRBJ1-5|-
CASSQETGFQQPQHF
TGTGCCAGCAGCCAGGAGACAGGTTTTCAACAGCCCCAGCATTTT
>-|TRBV7-6|TRBJ2-1|TRBD2
CASNGTSTEQFF
TGTGCCAGCAACGGGACTAGCACTGAGCAGTTCTTC
>-|TRBV28|TRBJ1-4|-
CASRLTDPNEKLFF
TGTGCCAGCAGATTGACAGACCCAAATGAAAAACTGTTTTTT
>-|TRBV5-1|TRBJ1-1|-
CASSETSMNTEAFF
TGCGCCAGCAGCGAGACCAGTATGAACACTGAAGCTTTCTTT
>-|TRBV5-1|TRBJ1-1|-
CASHPQVMNTEAFF
TGCGCCAGCCACCCACAAGTTATGAACACTGAAGCTTTCTTT
>-|TRBV23-1|TRBJ1-4|-
CASSLGATNEKLFF
TGCGCCAGCAGTCTGGGGGCAACTAATGAAAAACTGTTTTTT
>-|TRBV5-1|TRBJ1-1|-
CASSLAPPWGVPTEAFF
TGCGCCAGCAGCTTGGCGCCACCCTGGGGTGTACCCACTGAAGCTTTCTTT
>-|TRBV21-1|TRBJ1-5|-
CASSKAGHSNQPQHF
TGTGCCAGCAGCAAAGCGGGCCATAGCAATCAGCCCCAGCATTTT
>once|TRBV20-1|TRBJ2-1|-
CSARDLLEGVF
TGCAGTGCTAGAGATTTGCTAGAAGGGGTCTTC